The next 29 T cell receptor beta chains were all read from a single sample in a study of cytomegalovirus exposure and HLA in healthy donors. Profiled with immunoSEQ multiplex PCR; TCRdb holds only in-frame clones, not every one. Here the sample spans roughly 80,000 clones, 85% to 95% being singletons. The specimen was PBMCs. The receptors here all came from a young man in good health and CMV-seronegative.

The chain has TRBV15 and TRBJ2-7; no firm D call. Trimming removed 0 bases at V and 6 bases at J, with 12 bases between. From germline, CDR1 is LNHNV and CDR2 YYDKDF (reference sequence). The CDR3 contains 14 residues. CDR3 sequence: CATSRDRLGLEQYF. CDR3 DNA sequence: TGTGCCACCAGCAGAGATAGGTTGGGCCTCGAGCAGTACTTC.

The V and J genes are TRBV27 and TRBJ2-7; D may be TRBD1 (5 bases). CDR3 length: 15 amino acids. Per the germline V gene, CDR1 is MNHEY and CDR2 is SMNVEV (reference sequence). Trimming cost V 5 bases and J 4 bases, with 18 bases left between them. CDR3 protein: CASSTTALVGYEQYF. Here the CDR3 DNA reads TGTGCCAGCAGTACGACAGCACTTGTCGGTTACGAGCAGTACTTC.

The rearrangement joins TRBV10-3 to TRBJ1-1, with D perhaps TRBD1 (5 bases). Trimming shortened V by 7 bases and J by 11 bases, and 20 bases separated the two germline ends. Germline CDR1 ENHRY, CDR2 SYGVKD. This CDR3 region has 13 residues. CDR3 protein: CAITELQGNGAFF. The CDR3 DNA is TGTGCCATCACCGAACTTCAGGGCAATGGGGCTTTCTTT.

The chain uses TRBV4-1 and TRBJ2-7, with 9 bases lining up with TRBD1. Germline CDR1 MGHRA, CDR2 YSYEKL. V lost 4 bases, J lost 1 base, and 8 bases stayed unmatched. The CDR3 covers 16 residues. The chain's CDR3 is CASSRAGTGLSYEQYF. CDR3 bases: TGCGCCAGCAGCCGCGCCGGGACAGGGTTATCCTACGAGCAGTACTTC.

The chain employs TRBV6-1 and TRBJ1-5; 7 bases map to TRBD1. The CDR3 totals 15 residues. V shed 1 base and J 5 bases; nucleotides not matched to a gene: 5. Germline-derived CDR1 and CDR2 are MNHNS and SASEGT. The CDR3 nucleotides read TGTGCCAGCAGTGAAGTACAGGGGCCCCATCAGCCCCAGCATTTT. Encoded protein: CASSEVQGPHQPQHF.

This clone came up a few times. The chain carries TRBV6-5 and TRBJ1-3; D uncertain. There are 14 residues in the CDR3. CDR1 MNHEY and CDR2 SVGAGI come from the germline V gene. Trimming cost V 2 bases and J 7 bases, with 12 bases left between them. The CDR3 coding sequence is TGTGCCAGCAGTTACAGCGGAGGGTGGAACACCATATATTTT. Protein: CASSYSGGWNTIYF.

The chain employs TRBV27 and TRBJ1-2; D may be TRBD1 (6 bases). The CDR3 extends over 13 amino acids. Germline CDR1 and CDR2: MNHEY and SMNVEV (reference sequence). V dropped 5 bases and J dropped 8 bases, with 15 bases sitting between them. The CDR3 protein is CASSTQRQEGYTF. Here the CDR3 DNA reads TGTGCCAGCAGTACCCAAAGACAGGAGGGCTACACCTTC.

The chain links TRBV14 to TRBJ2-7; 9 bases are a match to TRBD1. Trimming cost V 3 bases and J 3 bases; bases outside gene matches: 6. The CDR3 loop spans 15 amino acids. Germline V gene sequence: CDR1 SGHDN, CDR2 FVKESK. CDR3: CASSQGTGRFYEQYF. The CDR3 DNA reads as TGTGCCAGCAGCCAGGGGACAGGGCGCTTCTACGAGCAGTACTTC.

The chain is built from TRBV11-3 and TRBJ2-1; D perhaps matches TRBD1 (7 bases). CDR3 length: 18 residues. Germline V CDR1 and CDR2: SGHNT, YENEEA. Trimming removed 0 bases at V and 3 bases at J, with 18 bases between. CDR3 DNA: TGTGCCAGCAGCTTAGATCAGGGGGGAACAGGGAACTACAATGAGCAGTTCTTC. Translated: CASSLDQGGTGNYNEQFF.

CDR3 protein: CASSLGRGLNTEAFF. In DNA form, the CDR3 reads TGTGCCAGCAGCTTAGGCAGGGGGCTGAACACTGAAGCTTTCTTT. V usage is TRBV13 and J usage is TRBJ1-1; 8 bases fit TRBD1. The CDR3 loop spans 15 amino acids. In germline, CDR1 is PRHDT, CDR2 FYEKMQ (reference sequence). Germline trimming cut 0 bases from V and 0 bases from J; bases unmatched to any gene: 0.

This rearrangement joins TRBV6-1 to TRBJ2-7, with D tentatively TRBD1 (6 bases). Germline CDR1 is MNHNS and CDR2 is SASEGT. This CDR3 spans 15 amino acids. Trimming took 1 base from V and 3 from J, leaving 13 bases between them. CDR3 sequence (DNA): TGTGCCAGCAGTGAAGATCCGACAGGCTACTACGAGCAGTACTTC. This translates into CASSEDPTGYYEQYF.

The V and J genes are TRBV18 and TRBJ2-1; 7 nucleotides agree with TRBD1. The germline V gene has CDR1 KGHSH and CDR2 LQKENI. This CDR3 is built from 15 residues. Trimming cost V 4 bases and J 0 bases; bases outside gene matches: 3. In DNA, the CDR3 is TGTGCCAGCTCACAGGGGGCAAGCTCCTACAATGAGCAGTTCTTC. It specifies CASSQGASSYNEQFF.

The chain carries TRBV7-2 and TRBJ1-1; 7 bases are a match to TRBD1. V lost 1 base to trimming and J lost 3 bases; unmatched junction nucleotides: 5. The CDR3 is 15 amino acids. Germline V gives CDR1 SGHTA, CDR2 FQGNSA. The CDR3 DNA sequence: TGTGCCAGCAGCTTAGAGAGGGGGCCGGACACTGAAGCTTTCTTT. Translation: CASSLERGPDTEAFF.

CDR3 DNA sequence: TGTGCCAGCAGTTGGACCGGGACTACTGAAGCTTTCTTT. Amino acids: CASSWTGTTEAFF. The gene calls are TRBV27 and TRBJ1-1; D perhaps matches TRBD1 (5 bases). The V end was cut by 4 bases, the J end by 5 bases, with 11 bases between. Per the germline V gene, CDR1 is MNHEY and CDR2 is SMNVEV (reference sequence). CDR3 length: 13 residues.

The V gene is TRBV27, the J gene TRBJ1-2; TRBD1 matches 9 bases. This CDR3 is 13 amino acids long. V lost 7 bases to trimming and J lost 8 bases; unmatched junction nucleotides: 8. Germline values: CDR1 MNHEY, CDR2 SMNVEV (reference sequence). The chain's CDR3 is CASKDRGSLGYTF. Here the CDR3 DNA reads TGTGCCAGCAAGGACAGGGGCAGTTTGGGCTACACCTTC.

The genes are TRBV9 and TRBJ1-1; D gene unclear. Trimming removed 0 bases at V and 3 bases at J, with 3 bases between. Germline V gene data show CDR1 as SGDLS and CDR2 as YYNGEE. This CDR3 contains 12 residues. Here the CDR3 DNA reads TGTGCCAGCAGCGTAGCGGACACTGAAGCTTTCTTT. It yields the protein CASSVADTEAFF.

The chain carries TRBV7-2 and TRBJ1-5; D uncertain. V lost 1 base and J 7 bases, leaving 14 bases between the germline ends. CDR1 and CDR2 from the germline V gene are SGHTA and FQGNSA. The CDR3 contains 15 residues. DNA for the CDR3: TGTGCCAGCAGCTTAGGAGGGTACCTGGGGCAGCCCCAGCATTTT. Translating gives CASSLGGYLGQPQHF.

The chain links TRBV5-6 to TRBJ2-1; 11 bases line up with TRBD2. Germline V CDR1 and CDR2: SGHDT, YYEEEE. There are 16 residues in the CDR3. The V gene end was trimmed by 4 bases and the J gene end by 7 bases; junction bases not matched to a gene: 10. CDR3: CASSIARASGRNEQFF. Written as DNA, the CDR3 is TGTGCCAGCAGCATTGCTAGGGCTAGCGGGAGGAATGAGCAGTTCTTC. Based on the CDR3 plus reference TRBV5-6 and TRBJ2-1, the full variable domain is DAGVTQSPTHLIKTRGQQVTLRCSPKSGHDTVSWYQQALGQGPQFIFQYYEEEERQRGNFPDRFSGHQFPNYSSELNVNALLLGDSALYLCASSIARASGRNEQFFGPGTRLTVL.

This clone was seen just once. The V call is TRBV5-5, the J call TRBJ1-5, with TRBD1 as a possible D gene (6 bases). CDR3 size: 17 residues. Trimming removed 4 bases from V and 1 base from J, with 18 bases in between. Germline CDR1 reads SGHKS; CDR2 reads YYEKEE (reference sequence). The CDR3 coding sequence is TGTGCCAGCAGCCGGACAGCTAGTCAACACAGCAATCAGCCCCAGCATTTT. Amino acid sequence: CASSRTASQHSNQPQHF.

Here the CDR3 reads CASSRLTSGGADTQYF. The DNA for the CDR3 is TGCGCCAGCAGTCGGCTGACTAGCGGGGGGGCAGATACGCAGTATTTT. V gene TRBV10-1 combines with J gene TRBJ2-3; TRBD2 matches at 14 bases. CDR3 length: 16 residues. The germline gives CDR1 WNHNN, CDR2 SYGVQD (reference sequence). Losses at the gene ends were 5 bases for V and 4 bases for J; bases not matched to a gene: 5.

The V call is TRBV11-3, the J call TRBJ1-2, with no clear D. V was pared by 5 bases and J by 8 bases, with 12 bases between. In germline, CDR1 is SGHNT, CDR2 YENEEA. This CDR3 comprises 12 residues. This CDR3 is CASSRRDDGYTF. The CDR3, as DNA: TGTGCCAGCAGCCGCCGGGATGACGGCTACACCTTC.

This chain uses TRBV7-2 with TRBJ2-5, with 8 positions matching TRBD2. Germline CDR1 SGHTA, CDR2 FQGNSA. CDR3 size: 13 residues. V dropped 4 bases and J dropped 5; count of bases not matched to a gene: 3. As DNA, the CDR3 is TGTGCCAGCAGCTCGGTAGCGGGGGAGACCCAGTACTTC. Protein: CASSSVAGETQYF. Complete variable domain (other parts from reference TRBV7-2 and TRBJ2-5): GAGVSQSPSNKVTEKGKDVELRCDPISGHTALYWYRQSLGQGLEFLIYFQGNSAPDKSGLPSDRFSAERTGGSVSTLTIQRTQQEDSAVYLCASSSVAGETQYFGPGTRLLVL.

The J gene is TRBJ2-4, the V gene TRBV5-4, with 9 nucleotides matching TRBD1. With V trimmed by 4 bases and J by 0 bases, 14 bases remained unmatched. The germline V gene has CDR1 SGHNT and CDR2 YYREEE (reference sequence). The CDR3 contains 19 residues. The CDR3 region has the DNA TGTGCCAGCAGCCATAACCGGGACAGGGCAATTCTAGCCAAAAACATTCAGTACTTC. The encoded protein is CASSHNRDRAILAKNIQYF. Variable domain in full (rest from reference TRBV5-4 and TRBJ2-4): ETGVTQSPTHLIKTRGQQVTLRCSSQSGHNTVSWYQQALGQGPQFIFQYYREEENGRGNFPPRFSGLQFPNYSSELNVNALELDDSALYLCASSHNRDRAILAKNIQYFGAGTRLSVL.

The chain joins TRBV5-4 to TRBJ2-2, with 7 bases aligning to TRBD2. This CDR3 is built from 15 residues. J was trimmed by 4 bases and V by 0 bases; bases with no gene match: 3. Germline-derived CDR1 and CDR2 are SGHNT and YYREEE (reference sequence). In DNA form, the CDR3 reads TGTGCCAGCAGCTTGGGCGGGAGAAGCACCGGGGAGCTGTTTTTT. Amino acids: CASSLGGRSTGELFF.

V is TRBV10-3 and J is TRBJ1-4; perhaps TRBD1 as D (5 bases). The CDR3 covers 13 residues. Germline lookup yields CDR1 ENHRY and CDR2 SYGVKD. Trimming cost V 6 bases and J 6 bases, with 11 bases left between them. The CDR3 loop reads CAIRGTSDEKLFF. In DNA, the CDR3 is TGTGCCATCAGGGGGACTTCGGATGAAAAACTGTTTTTT.

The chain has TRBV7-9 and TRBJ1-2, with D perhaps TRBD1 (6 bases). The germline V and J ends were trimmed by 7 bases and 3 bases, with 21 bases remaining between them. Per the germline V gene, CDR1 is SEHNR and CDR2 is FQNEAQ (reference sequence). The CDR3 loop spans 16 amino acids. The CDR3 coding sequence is TGTGCCAGCATCCCCGGGGGGCAGGGGAAATACTATGGCTACACCTTC. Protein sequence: CASIPGGQGKYYGYTF.

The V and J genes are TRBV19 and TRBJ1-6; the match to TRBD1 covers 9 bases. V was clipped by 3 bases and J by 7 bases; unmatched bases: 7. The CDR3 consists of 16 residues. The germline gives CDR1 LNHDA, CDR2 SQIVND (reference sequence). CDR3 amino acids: CASSMRQGVRNSPLHF. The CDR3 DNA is TGTGCCAGTAGTATGCGACAGGGGGTTCGAAATTCACCCCTCCACTTT. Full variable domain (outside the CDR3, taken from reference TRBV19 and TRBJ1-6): DGGITQSPKYLFRKEGQNVTLSCEQNLNHDAMYWYRQDPGQGLRLIYYSQIVNDFQKGDIAEGYSVSREKKESFPLTVTSAQKNPTAFYLCASSMRQGVRNSPLHFGNGTRLTVT.

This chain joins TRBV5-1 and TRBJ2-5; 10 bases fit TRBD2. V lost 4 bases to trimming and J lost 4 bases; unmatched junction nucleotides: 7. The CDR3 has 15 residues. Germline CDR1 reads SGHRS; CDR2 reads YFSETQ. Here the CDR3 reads CASSLAASGRETQYF. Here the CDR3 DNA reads TGCGCCAGCAGCCTGGCGGCTAGCGGGAGAGAGACCCAGTACTTC.

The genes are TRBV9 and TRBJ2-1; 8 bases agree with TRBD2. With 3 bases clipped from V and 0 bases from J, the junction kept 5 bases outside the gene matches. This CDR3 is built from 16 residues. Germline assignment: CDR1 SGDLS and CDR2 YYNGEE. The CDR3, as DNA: TGTGCCAGCAGCGAGGGGGGGACTAGCTCCTACAATGAGCAGTTCTTC. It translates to CASSEGGTSSYNEQFF. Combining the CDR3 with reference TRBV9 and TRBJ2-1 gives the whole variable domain DSGVTQTPKHLITATGQRVTLRCSPRSGDLSVYWYQQSLDQGLQFLIQYYNGEERAKGNILERFSAQQFPDLHSELNLSSLELGDSALYFCASSEGGTSSYNEQFFGPGTRLTVL.